This TCR beta chain was sequenced in a study of CD8 T cells in ankylosing spondylitis. Study-wide results and limits: One TCR beta motif, made up of roughly 8 highly homologous variants, appeared characteristic of ankylosing spondylitis blood.

There are 16 residues in the CDR3. V was cut by 2 bases and J by 0 bases, with 11 bases left in between. As regards this clonotype: Its antigen remains unidentified.

Via MiXCR, TCRdb re-called the 5' RACE reads, giving one row per CDR3 protein. This sample yields approximately 540,000 distinct CDR3 sequences, of which about an eighth are seen a single time; under 7.5% belongs to the top ten. The sequencing sample was made of blood, either unsorted or a sorted T cell fraction (not recorded which). The origin of this receptor is a male donor with ankylosing spondylitis. This chain uses TRBV12-3 or TRBV12-4 with TRBJ2-1; no definite D call. For the CDR3, the DNA is TGTGCCAGCAGTTTAAATCCCTGGAGCTCCTACAATGAGCAGTTCTTC. Its translation is CASSLNPWSSYNEQFF.